A single T cell receptor beta chain is shown here with its context. The data originate from a study of blood T cell repertoires in COVID-19. Study background: Samples came from the United States, Italy and Spain, spanning acute and convalescent COVID-19. PBMCs, B-cell-depleted T cells, or T cells provided the cDNA or gDNA that made up the material.

The V segment lost 0 bases and the J segment 5 bases; nucleotides outside the gene matches: 2. Germline V gene lookup returns CDR1 SGHKS and CDR2 YYEKEE (reference sequence). The CDR3 contains 14 residues. Study processing details: Amplified reference gene primers provided the basis for estimating nucleated cell counts. Method: immunoSEQ multiplex PCR; TCRdb's copy keeps in-frame clones and lacks some. The V and J calls and clone size come from that table; D and trimming were worked out from the DNA. The repertoire consists of 150,000 to 190,000 clones, with approximately 80% occurring once and the leading ten covering roughly 0.58%.

Specimen: peripheral blood. The receptor was derived from a man in his sixties with acute or convalescent COVID-19. V usage is TRBV5-5 and J usage is TRBJ1-5, with 7 positions matching TRBD1. CDR3 nucleotides: TGTGCCAGCAGCTTGGGGACAGGACATCAGCCCCAGCATTTT. This translates into CASSLGTGHQPQHF.